The clone carrying this T cell receptor beta chain has more than one count but fewer than ten. This entry is derived from a study of metastatic and nonmetastatic thyroid tumors. The CDR3 is 12 residues long. Trimming removed 2 bases at V and 7 bases at J, with 5 bases between. CDR1 WNHNN and CDR2 SYGVQD come from the germline V gene (reference sequence). Patients had received no treatment of any kind before thyroid surgery. Via MiXCR, TCRdb re-called the PCR reads. The table records roughly 16,000 clones, 25% of them present only once. This TCR derives from a female donor with papillary thyroid cancer or a benign thyroid nodule (not recorded which). Some clones in this sample may be carry-over from other donors' samples. Specimen: adjacent normal tissue. The chain links TRBV10-1 to TRBJ2-2; D possibly matches TRBD1 or TRBD2 (5 bases each). Here the CDR3 reads CASSEGGGELFF. The CDR3 nucleotides read TGCGCCAGCAGTGAGGGGGGCGGGGAGCTGTTTTTT.